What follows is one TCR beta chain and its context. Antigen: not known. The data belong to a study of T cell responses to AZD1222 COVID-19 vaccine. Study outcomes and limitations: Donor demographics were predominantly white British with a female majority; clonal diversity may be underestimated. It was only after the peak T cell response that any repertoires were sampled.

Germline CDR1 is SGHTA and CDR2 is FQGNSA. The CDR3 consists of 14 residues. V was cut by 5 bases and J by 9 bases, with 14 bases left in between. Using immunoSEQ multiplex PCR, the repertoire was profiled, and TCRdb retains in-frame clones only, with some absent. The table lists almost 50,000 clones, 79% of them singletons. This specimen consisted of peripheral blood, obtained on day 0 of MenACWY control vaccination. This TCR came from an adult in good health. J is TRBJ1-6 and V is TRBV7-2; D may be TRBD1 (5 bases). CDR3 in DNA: TGTGCCAGCAGCCCCCTCAGGGTACGTTCACCCCTCCACTTT. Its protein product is CASSPLRVRSPLHF.